This entry lists 26 T cell receptor beta chains sequenced from one sample in a study of T-cell reconstitution after alpha-beta-depleted transplantation in children. As it was prepared, the TCRbeta library received unique molecular identifiers. TCRdb recomputed calls from the PCR reads with MiXCR, one row per CDR3 protein. The sample contains about 830,000 distinct CDR3 sequences, roughly 15% of which appear only once. The sequences come from PBMCs, mostly from graft donor cells, collected 360 days after TCRalphabeta/CD19-depleted stem cell transplant. The receptor source for this set is a male patient younger than 18 who had a stem cell transplant for acute lymphoblastic leukemia, so the T cells may come from the graft donor.

Notes on this clonotype: A much larger clone differs by one base, so this may be a read error. The rearrangement joins TRBV29-1 to TRBJ2-2; D gene ambiguous. V was trimmed by 5 bases and J by 4 bases, leaving 8 bases between them. The CDR3 extends over 12 amino acids. The germline V gene has CDR1 SQVTM and CDR2 ANQGSEA. The CDR3 spells CSVKPVTGELFF. As DNA, the CDR3 is TGCAGCGTTAAGCCGGTCACCGGGGAGCTGTTTTTT.

The chain recombines TRBV20-1 with TRBJ2-1; D might be TRBD1 or TRBD2, each matching 6 bases. The CDR3 totals 15 residues. The germline gives CDR1 DFQATT, CDR2 SNEGSKA (reference sequence). Trimming took off 7 bases at V and 8 bases at J, with 24 bases between the two ends. CDR3 sequence reads: CSVLGRRGSQDEQFF. As DNA, the CDR3 is TGCAGTGTCTTGGGTAGGAGGGGGAGTCAGGATGAGCAGTTCTTC.

The V call is TRBV5-1, the J call TRBJ1-2, with 8 bases matching TRBD1. The germline V gene encodes CDR1 SGHRS and CDR2 YFSETQ. After removal of 4 bases from V and 6 bases from J, the junction contained 8 bases not matched to a gene. The CDR3 runs 14 residues. CDR3 coding DNA: TGCGCCAGCAGCCGCGAGGACAGGGTGGATGGCTACACCTTC. Translation: CASSREDRVDGYTF.

Many counts were recorded for this clonotype. V usage is TRBV27 and J usage is TRBJ2-1, with a weak D call TRBD1 (5 bases). Germline V gives CDR1 MNHEY, CDR2 SMNVEV (reference sequence). Trimming cost V 7 bases and J 7 bases, with 11 bases left between them. This CDR3 region has 12 residues. For the CDR3, the DNA is TGTGCCAGCACGGGCAGGGATAATGAGCAGTTCTTC. Translating it yields CASTGRDNEQFF.

This clonotype has only a few counts. The chain is built from TRBV20-1 and TRBJ2-7; no firm D call. The CDR3 is made up of 15 amino acids. CDR1 and CDR2 from the germline V gene are DFQATT and SNEGSKA (reference sequence). V lost 3 bases and J lost 2, with 17 bases in between. The CDR3 DNA follows: TGCAGTGCTAGGGCCCCCCCAAATTCACCCTACGAGCAGTACTTC. It translates to CSARAPPNSPYEQYF.

This clonotype was seen many times. The chain couples TRBV5-1 to TRBJ1-1, with D hard to call. Germline V gene lookup returns CDR1 SGHRS and CDR2 YFSETQ. The CDR3 contains 11 residues. With 4 bases removed from V and 3 bases from J, the gap between germline ends came to 4 bases. The CDR3 here is CASSADTEAFF. CDR3 nucleotide sequence: TGCGCCAGCAGCGCGGACACTGAAGCTTTCTTT.

This clonotype was detected only a few times. This chain connects TRBV12-3 or TRBV12-4 to TRBJ2-7, with D possibly TRBD2 on 5 matching bases. The V gene lost 0 bases and the J gene lost 4 bases, with 13 bases spanning the gap. The CDR3 runs to 15 residues. The CDR3 region is CASSLATWEYYEQYF. CDR3 nucleotides: TGTGCCAGCAGTTTAGCCACCTGGGAGTATTACGAGCAGTACTTC.

In its sample, this clonotype was seen a few times. V usage is TRBV5-1 and J usage is TRBJ1-1; weak D call: TRBD1 (6 bases). The CDR3 runs 16 residues. V dropped 0 bases and J dropped 3 bases, with 15 bases sitting between them. Germline V CDR1 and CDR2: SGHRS, YFSETQ. CDR3 region: CASSLANPGADTEAFF. CDR3 coding DNA: TGCGCCAGCAGCTTGGCCAACCCGGGGGCCGACACTGAAGCTTTCTTT. Combining the CDR3 with reference TRBV5-1 and TRBJ1-1 gives the whole variable domain KAGVTQTPRYLIKTRGQQVTLSCSPISGHRSVSWYQQTPGQGLQFLFEYFSETQRNKGNFPGRFSGRQFSNSRSEMNVSTLELGDSALYLCASSLANPGADTEAFFGQGTRLTVV.

The genes are TRBV12-3 or TRBV12-4 and TRBJ1-5; D call uncertain. This CDR3 is 14 amino acids long. V lost 4 bases, J lost 3 bases, and 10 bases lay in between. The CDR3 sequence is CASSSTRDNQPQHF. DNA for the CDR3: TGTGCCAGCAGTTCGACACGGGACAATCAGCCCCAGCATTTT.

The chain uses TRBV7-8 and TRBJ1-1; no clear D. V was trimmed by 5 bases and J by 0 bases, leaving 13 bases between them. Germline V gene data show CDR1 as SGHVS and CDR2 as FQNEAQ. This CDR3 contains 15 residues. The CDR3 region has the DNA TGTGCCAGCAGCCTCCACGGACCGATGAACACTGAAGCTTTCTTT. Translating gives CASSLHGPMNTEAFF.

The chain uses TRBV4-1 and TRBJ2-4; D may be TRBD2 (6 bases). Deletions cut 3 bases from V and 4 bases from J, with 10 bases between. Germline V gene data show CDR1 as MGHRA and CDR2 as YSYEKL. The CDR3 contains 14 residues. In DNA form, the CDR3 reads TGCGCCAGCAGCCAGCCCGGGAGAAAAAACATTCAGTACTTC. Amino acids: CASSQPGRKNIQYF.

A few counts support this clonotype. This chain uses TRBV10-3 with TRBJ2-7; possible D gene TRBD1, 5 bases. The CDR3 consists of 17 residues. The V end lost 0 bases, the J end lost 1 base, and 16 bases lay between the germline ends. Germline V gives CDR1 ENHRY, CDR2 SYGVKD. The CDR3 loop reads CAISESLTMQGSYEQYF. Written as DNA, the CDR3 is TGTGCCATCAGTGAGTCCCTTACCATGCAGGGTTCCTACGAGCAGTACTTC.

The V and J genes are TRBV27 and TRBJ1-5; weak D call: TRBD1 (5 bases). The germline gives CDR1 MNHEY, CDR2 SMNVEV (reference sequence). The CDR3 covers 15 residues. V dropped 8 bases and J dropped 4 bases, with 18 bases sitting between them. The CDR3 sequence: CASGSGGVANQPQHF. The CDR3 bases are TGTGCCAGCGGTTCCGGGGGGGTGGCAAATCAGCCCCAGCATTTT.

This chain joins TRBV4-1 and TRBJ2-2; a weak D match, TRBD1 (7 bases). V was trimmed by 0 bases and J by 6 bases, leaving 14 bases between them. CDR1 and CDR2 (germline): MGHRA, YSYEKL. The CDR3 is made up of 16 amino acids. In DNA form, the CDR3 reads TGCGCCAGCAGCCAAGACGCGGGAAGGGGGCCCGGGGAGCTGTTTTTT. It yields the protein CASSQDAGRGPGELFF.

There are a few counts of this clonotype. This chain links TRBV12-3 or TRBV12-4 with TRBJ2-1; 7 nucleotides match TRBD2. The CDR3 is made up of 16 amino acids. After removal of 5 bases from V and 2 bases from J, the junction contained 9 bases not matched to a gene. The CDR3 reads CASSPGLVGPYNEQFF. The CDR3 DNA follows: TGTGCCAGCAGTCCTGGACTAGTAGGACCCTACAATGAGCAGTTCTTC.

This clonotype has just a few counts. This chain joins TRBV29-1 and TRBJ2-3, with D hard to call. CDR1 and CDR2 from the germline V gene are SQVTM and ANQGSEA. V was cut by 7 bases and J by 2 bases, with 4 bases left in between. This CDR3 region has 10 residues. The CDR3 spells CSGATDTQYF. In DNA form, the CDR3 reads TGCAGCGGAGCCACAGATACGCAGTATTTT.

The chain carries TRBV7-3 and TRBJ2-1; D gene uncertain. The V gene's germline CDR1 is SGHTA and CDR2 FQGTGA. This CDR3 comprises 15 residues. With 1 base removed from V and 13 bases from J, the gap between germline ends came to 20 bases. The CDR3 loop is CASSLRESSVGDQFF. In DNA, the CDR3 is TGTGCCAGCAGCTTAAGAGAGAGCTCCGTCGGAGACCAGTTCTTC.

In its sample, this clonotype was seen a few times. The chain links TRBV5-1 to TRBJ2-7; D is possibly TRBD1 (5 bases). The V and J ends lost 2 bases and 4 bases respectively, with 13 bases between them. CDR3 length: 14 residues. CDR1 and CDR2 from the germline V gene are SGHRS and YFSETQ. CDR3 protein: CASSLSRGLYEQYF. The CDR3, as DNA: TGCGCCAGCAGCTTATCTAGGGGTCTGTACGAGCAGTACTTC.

This rearrangement joins TRBV3-1 to TRBJ2-7; D could derive from TRBD1 or TRBD2 (6 bases each). The CDR3 is 14 amino acids. With 0 bases removed from V and 6 bases from J, the gap between germline ends came to 12 bases. Germline assignment: CDR1 LGHDT and CDR2 YNNKEL (reference sequence). In DNA form, the CDR3 reads TGTGCCAGCAGCCAAGACGGGGGCTCGGGCGAGCAGTACTTC. It is translated as CASSQDGGSGEQYF.

This clonotype was counted only a few times. The rearrangement links TRBV15 to TRBJ2-3; the D gene is possibly TRBD2 (6 bases). CDR1 is LNHNV, CDR2 YYDKDF, per germline (reference sequence). The CDR3 sequence is 16 residues long. V was trimmed by 3 bases and J by 6 bases, leaving 19 bases between them. CDR3 bases: TGTGCCACCAGCAGGGACGGGGGACCCGGTGGGGATACGCAGTATTTT. Protein product: CATSRDGGPGGDTQYF.

The rearrangement joins TRBV7-2 to TRBJ2-1, with 8 bases that match TRBD2. V was clipped by 0 bases and J by 4 bases; unmatched bases: 8. Germline CDR1 reads SGHTA; CDR2 reads FQGNSA. The CDR3 sequence is 17 residues long. The CDR3 DNA reads as TGTGCCAGCAGCTTAGCCGGGGCCAGCGGGAGATACAATGAGCAGTTCTTC. Translating it yields CASSLAGASGRYNEQFF.

The V call is TRBV12-3 or TRBV12-4, the J call TRBJ2-5, with 8 bases identical to TRBD1. The CDR3 consists of 13 residues. The junction had 3 bases not matched to a gene; V was cut back by 4 bases and J by 5 bases. CDR3 sequence (DNA): TGTGCCAGCAGTTCGAGGACAGGGGAGACCCAGTACTTC. Encoded protein: CASSSRTGETQYF.

This clonotype was picked up a small number of times. The rearrangement joins TRBV20-1 to TRBJ2-1, with D unresolved. In germline, CDR1 is DFQATT, CDR2 SNEGSKA (reference sequence). Trimming stripped 4 bases from V and 7 bases from J, with 8 bases between. This CDR3 spans 11 amino acids. CDR3 loop: CSAKLWNEQFF. The CDR3 DNA follows: TGCAGTGCTAAGCTTTGGAATGAGCAGTTCTTC.

The chain uses TRBV6-1 and TRBJ1-2; 9 bases are a match to TRBD1. This CDR3 spans 15 amino acids. Germline V gene data show CDR1 as MNHNS and CDR2 as SASEGT. Trimming took 8 bases from V and 8 from J; bases not matched to a gene: 15. The CDR3 region is CASRWGQGGGGGYTF. In DNA form, the CDR3 reads TGTGCCAGCCGCTGGGGACAGGGCGGTGGTGGAGGCTACACCTTC.

This clonotype was seen only a few times. The rearrangement uses TRBV3-1 and TRBJ2-1, with 7 bases lining up with TRBD2. Germline CDR1 reads LGHDT; CDR2 reads YNNKEL (reference sequence). After removal of 3 bases from V and 7 bases from J, the junction contained 12 bases not matched to a gene. This CDR3 is 16 amino acids long. The CDR3: CASSHLNGRSGNEQFF. CDR3 coding DNA: TGTGCCAGCAGCCATCTGAACGGGAGGAGCGGGAATGAGCAGTTCTTC.

The chain joins TRBV4-2 to TRBJ2-2; tentatively, D is TRBD2 (5 bases). Germline V CDR1 and CDR2: LGHNA, YNFKEQ. Trimming stripped 1 base from V and 0 bases from J, with 15 bases between. CDR3 length: 18 amino acids. The CDR3 protein is CASSQGEHGLANTGELFF. The CDR3 nucleotides read TGTGCCAGCAGCCAAGGGGAACACGGACTCGCGAACACCGGGGAGCTGTTTTTT.